This T cell receptor beta chain is drawn from a study of lymphopenia after photon versus proton radiotherapy. Measured with immunoSEQ multiplex PCR; TCRdb has only the in-frame clones, and not every one. The table records tens of thousands of clones, more than 70% of them present only once. The trim removed 0 bases at V and 1 base at J, leaving 2 bases unmatched. Per the germline V gene, CDR1 is SGDLS and CDR2 is YYNGEE. The CDR3 covers 16 residues. This TCR came from a man in his fifties or sixties with pancreatic cancer. The chain employs TRBV9 and TRBJ2-5, with TRBD2 matching over 11 bases. Source: peripheral blood, taken from a patient treated with proton-based radiotherapy. The chain's CDR3 is CASSVGGLAGQETQYF. In nucleotides, the CDR3 is TGTGCCAGCAGCGTAGGAGGACTAGCGGGCCAAGAGACCCAGTACTTC.